The 2 T cell receptor beta chains in this list originate from one sample, sequenced in a study of Graves' ophthalmopathy and Graves' hyperthyroidism. RNA transcripts were the source from which TCR beta CDR3 regions were amplified. RT-PCR with HTBI primers came first, then second-round multiplex PCR. In TCRdb, the multiplex PCR reads were re-called with MiXCR into one record per CDR3 protein. Of under 350,000 distinct CDR3 sequences listed, roughly a sixth are singletons. The sequencing input was peripheral blood. Receptors were obtained from an adult man with Graves' ophthalmopathy.

This rearrangement joins TRBV6-2 or TRBV6-3 to TRBJ2-2; D possibly corresponds to TRBD2 (6 bases). Per germline, CDR1 MNHEY and CDR2 SVGEGT. The CDR3 has 15 amino acids. Trimming took off 6 bases at V and 4 bases at J, with 15 bases between the two ends. In nucleotides, the CDR3 is TGTGCCAGCAGCTCGGGACTCTCGAGCACCGGGGAGCTGTTTTTT. Translating it yields CASSSGLSSTGELFF.

This clonotype has ten or more counts. The chain carries TRBV19 and TRBJ2-7; a weak D match, TRBD2 (7 bases). The V end was cut by 3 bases, the J end by 5 bases, with 14 bases between. CDR1 is LNHDA and CDR2 is SQIVND in the germline V gene (reference sequence). This CDR3 is built from 14 residues. CDR3 sequence: CASSIGGRFNEQYF. Written as DNA, the CDR3 is TGTGCCAGTAGTATCGGGGGGCGTTTTAACGAGCAGTACTTC.